What follows are 15 T cell receptor beta chains derived from one specimen sequenced in a study of blood T cell repertoires in COVID-19. Some clones are missing from TCRdb's copy, which holds only in-frame ones; the method was immunoSEQ multiplex PCR. The data show about 75,000 clones, 75% to 90% seen once. Input material: peripheral blood. The receptor set was obtained from an elderly man with COVID-19, enrolled during active disease.

This chain uses TRBV7-2 with TRBJ2-4; tentative D call: TRBD2 (5 bases). V was clipped by 5 bases and J by 6 bases, with 5 bases between them. The length of the CDR3 is 11 residues. Germline V gene data show CDR1 as SGHTA and CDR2 as FQGNSA. The CDR3 region has the DNA TGTGCCAGCAGCCGGGGAAACATTCAGTACTTC. It specifies CASSRGNIQYF.

This chain uses TRBV5-4 with TRBJ2-5, with D perhaps TRBD2 (5 bases). This CDR3 is built from 13 residues. V shed 0 bases and J shed 3 bases, with 6 bases lying between them. Germline-derived CDR1 and CDR2 are SGHNT and YYREEE (reference sequence). The CDR3 region is CASSLDSEETQYF. The CDR3 DNA reads TGTGCCAGCAGCTTGGATAGCGAAGAGACCCAGTACTTC.

The rearrangement uses TRBV6-5 and TRBJ2-2; no reliable D call. V lost 11 bases to trimming and J lost 1 base, with 14 bases between them. Germline-derived CDR1 and CDR2 are MNHEY and SVGAGI. CDR3 length: 14 residues. The CDR3 region is CAAQYRENTGELFF. CDR3 sequence (DNA): TGTGCCGCCCAGTACAGAGAGAACACCGGGGAGCTGTTTTTT.

The genes are TRBV5-1 and TRBJ2-7, with D perhaps TRBD1 (5 bases). The germline V gene has CDR1 SGHRS and CDR2 YFSETQ. Deletions cut 4 bases from V and 2 bases from J, with 16 bases between. CDR3 size: 15 residues. DNA for the CDR3: TGCGCCAGCAGCCCAAATCCGACAGCCGCCTACGAGCAGTACTTC. Residues: CASSPNPTAAYEQYF.

The chain carries TRBV9 and TRBJ1-1; TRBD1 agrees at 10 bases. Germline CDR1 reads SGDLS; CDR2 reads YYNGEE. Germline trimming cut 0 bases from V and 4 bases from J; bases unmatched to any gene: 3. This CDR3 is 15 amino acids long. CDR3 residues: CASSVDGQGGTEAFF. CDR3 coding DNA: TGTGCCAGCAGCGTAGACGGACAGGGGGGCACTGAAGCTTTCTTT.

The chain has TRBV10-2 and TRBJ2-2, with 8 bases aligning to TRBD1. Germline lookup yields CDR1 WSHSY and CDR2 SAAADI. The CDR3 is 13 residues long. The trim removed 6 bases at V and 5 bases at J, leaving 2 bases unmatched. Here the CDR3 reads CASRDRVTGELFF. The CDR3 nucleotides are TGCGCCAGCAGGGACAGGGTTACCGGGGAGCTGTTTTTT.

The V and J genes are TRBV6-5 and TRBJ2-1, with TRBD2 matching 14 bases. CDR3 length: 15 amino acids. Trimming removed 7 bases from V and 7 bases from J; junction bases left unmatched: 6. Germline values: CDR1 MNHEY, CDR2 SVGAGI. CDR3 sequence: CASTRLAGGVNEQFF. In nucleotides, the CDR3 is TGTGCCAGCACCCGACTAGCGGGGGGGGTTAATGAGCAGTTCTTC.

The chain couples TRBV28 to TRBJ2-7; TRBD1 agrees at 10 bases. The CDR3 loop spans 15 amino acids. V gave up 1 base and J gave up 6 bases; unmatched junction bases: 6. CDR1 is MDHEN and CDR2 is SYDVKM in the germline V gene. CDR3 region: CASSLYGTGVAEQYF. CDR3 nucleotides: TGTGCCAGCAGTTTATACGGGACAGGGGTTGCCGAGCAGTACTTC.

J is TRBJ1-2 and V is TRBV7-9; TRBD1 aligns across 9 bases. Germline CDR1 SEHNR, CDR2 FQNEAQ (reference sequence). CDR3 length: 17 amino acids. Trimming at V came to 2 bases and at J to 4 bases, leaving 11 bases not matched to a gene. The CDR3 DNA reads as TGTGCCAGCAGCTTAACACCCTCGGACAGGGGATCCTATGGCTACACCTTC. Its protein is CASSLTPSDRGSYGYTF.

The chain has TRBV6-5 and TRBJ2-7, with TRBD1 identical over 7 bases. Germline V CDR1 and CDR2: MNHEY, SVGAGI. After removal of 5 bases from V and 2 bases from J, the junction contained 3 bases not matched to a gene. The CDR3 sequence is 13 residues long. The CDR3 DNA reads as TGTGCCAGCAGTCGGGACAGAGCCTACGAGCAGTACTTC. Translating gives CASSRDRAYEQYF.

Concerning this clone itself: The identical CDR3 is also encoded by other nucleotide sequences in the sample. The chain joins TRBV18 to TRBJ1-2; TRBD1 agrees at 8 bases. The CDR3 runs to 12 residues. J was trimmed by 6 bases and V by 3 bases; bases with no gene match: 0. In germline, CDR1 is KGHSH, CDR2 LQKENI. CDR3 sequence reads: CASSPTGDGYTF. In DNA, the CDR3 is TGTGCCAGCTCACCGACAGGGGATGGCTACACCTTC. Variable domain in full (rest from reference TRBV18 and TRBJ1-2): NAGVMQNPRHLVRRRGQEARLRCSPMKGHSHVYWYRQLPEEGLKFMVYLQKENIIDESGMPKERFSAEFPKEGPSILRIQQVVRGDSAAYFCASSPTGDGYTFGSGTRLTVV.

This chain joins TRBV6-1 and TRBJ2-3, with a weak D call TRBD2 (6 bases). From germline, CDR1 is MNHNS and CDR2 SASEGT. The CDR3 contains 15 residues. V was clipped by 2 bases and J by 0 bases, with 9 bases between them. The CDR3 is CASSESGTSTDTQYF. The DNA of the CDR3 is TGTGCCAGCAGTGAATCCGGGACTAGCACAGATACGCAGTATTTT.

The V call is TRBV7-9, the J call TRBJ1-4; D is ambiguous. The V end lost 1 base, the J end lost 8 bases, and 8 bases lay between the germline ends. The CDR3 totals 13 residues. Germline assignment: CDR1 SEHNR and CDR2 FQNEAQ (reference sequence). DNA for the CDR3: TGTGCCAGCAGCTTAGTGACCGGGGAAAAACTGTTTTTT. Residues: CASSLVTGEKLFF. Full variable domain (remainder filled in from reference TRBV7-9 and TRBJ1-4): DTGVSQNPRHKITKRGQNVTFRCDPISEHNRLYWYRQTLGQGPEFLTYFQNEAQLEKSRLLSDRFSAERPKGSFSTLEIQRTEQGDSAMYLCASSLVTGEKLFFGSGTQLSVL.

The V call is TRBV6-6, the J call TRBJ2-7; 13 positions agree with TRBD2. V was clipped by 5 bases and J by 3 bases; unmatched bases: 10. The CDR3 extends over 17 amino acids. Looked up from germline, CDR1 is MNHNY and CDR2 is SVGAGI (reference sequence). This CDR3 is CASSRTSGGLTNYEQYF. The CDR3 nucleotides read TGTGCCAGCAGTCGGACTAGCGGGGGCCTTACTAACTACGAGCAGTACTTC.

The V gene is TRBV7-6, the J gene TRBJ2-2; a possible D gene is TRBD2 (6 bases). The V end was cut by 2 bases, the J end by 1 base, with 17 bases between. Germline lookup yields CDR1 SGHVS and CDR2 FNYEAQ. This CDR3 spans 18 amino acids. The CDR3 loop is CASSLRRRTAGNTGELFF. The DNA of the CDR3 is TGTGCCAGCAGCTTACGACGGAGAACAGCGGGGAACACCGGGGAGCTGTTTTTT.